The following is a TCR beta chain sequence with its context. Its antigen has not been determined. Per-nucleotide qualities are absent, and no much larger clonotype sits a single base away. Including cysteine and phenylalanine, the CDR3 has 15 amino acids. The entry retains the CDR3 DNA only, 45 bases that are in frame from base 1. The germline V gene encodes CDR1 SEHNR and CDR2 FQNEAQ (reference sequence). V is cut back by 1 base and J by 0 bases, with 1 base in the junction unmatched. To sequence the TCRbeta CDR3 region, genomic DNA was isolated from the sorted cells. The immunoSEQ Assay was used to sequence the TCRbeta CDR3 regions. The clones in this table, taken by TCRdb from immuneACCESS, are in-frame only. Not every clone is retained; where verified, under half of the shortfall comes from an unresolved V gene, and the cause of the rest is unknown. This sample gives 98,000 or so clones in total; about 79% of them show up just once. More than 1.4% of the sample goes to the ten largest clones.

The data derive from a study of OX40 agonist ivuxolimab in advanced cancers. With regard to the full study: Ivuxolimab, which targeted the costimulatory receptor OX40 (CD134), was an agonistic, fully human IgG2 monoclonal antibody. In the dose-escalation cohort, roughly 80% of patients were male, and the mean age was around 60 years, with a range of roughly 20 to 80. Prior anti-PD-1, anti-PD-L1 or anti-CTLA-4 therapy was permitted, and 40% of dose-escalation patients had received checkpoint inhibitors. Intravenous ivuxolimab was administered to patients every 2 weeks at six dose levels: 0.01, 0.1, 0.3, 1.5, 3 and 10 mg/kg. Three dose-escalation patients achieved partial responses, one with hepatocellular carcinoma and two with cutaneous melanoma. Peripheral TCRbeta sequencing was intended to test whether TCR sequence diversity was altered and clonal T-cell expansion was caused by ivuxolimab. Of the 50 or so patients in dose escalation, about 20 had hepatocellular carcinoma, roughly 15 had melanoma, 9 had renal cell carcinoma and 9 had head and neck cancer. The monotherapy dose-escalation portion (N ≈ 52 patients) of the phase I ivuxolimab trial is reported in the paper. The full study reports these points: Clonal expansion of both CD4+ and CD8+ blood T cells was observed from baseline to week 6 at doses 0.1 to 3.0 mg/kg. Low levels of normalized T-cell clonal expansion were also seen in some patients who did not respond. After ivuxolimab, more expanded clones were found on average in CD8+ T cells than in CD4+ T cells. In the 0.1-3.0 mg/kg groups, partial responders were among the patients with the lowest normalized peripheral clonal expansion, particularly in CD8+ T cells. The antigen specificity of the clonally expanded peripheral T cells was not determined.

The trial excluded patients who had a history of autoimmune disease or were on systemic immunosuppression. Peripheral blood for TCR sequencing was collected from all dose cohorts at baseline, on cycle 4 day 1, and on cycle 7 day 1. The samples were taken from a phase I, first-in-human, multicenter, open-label dose-escalation trial of ivuxolimab. Adults with locally advanced or metastatic melanoma, renal cell, hepatocellular, or head and neck squamous cell carcinoma were enrolled in the trial. Before TCR sequencing, CD4+ T cells and CD8+ T cells from peripheral blood were sorted into separate populations.

The material was CD4+ or CD8+ T cells sorted from blood, obtained in a trial of the OX40 agonist ivuxolimab. Recombination joined TRBV7-9 with TRBJ1-1, with 8 bases matching TRBD1. This receptor was obtained from an adult with an advanced solid tumor such as melanoma, head and neck, liver or kidney cancer. The CDR3 has the sequence CASSLGTGLNTEAFF. The bases read TGTGCCAGCAGCTTAGGGACAGGGCTGAACACTGAAGCTTTCTTT.